These 20 T cell receptor beta chains originate from one sample sequenced in a study of cytomegalovirus exposure and HLA in healthy donors. Primers for the PCR totalled 60 Vbeta and 13 Jbeta. TCRdb's copy holds only in-frame clones and misses some; the assay was immunoSEQ multiplex PCR. The sample lists approximately 110,000 clones, under 80% occurring once. Source material: PBMCs. These receptors were collected from a woman between 35 and 50 years old in good health and CMV-seropositive.

This sequence joins TRBV11-3 and TRBJ2-1, with 7 bases that match TRBD1. Germline values: CDR1 SGHNT, CDR2 YENEEA. The length of the CDR3 is 18 residues. The V and J ends lost 5 bases and 2 bases, in that order; junction bases with no gene match: 15. CDR3 DNA sequence: TGTGCCAGCAGCCTCGACCCTGACAGGGAGCCACCCTACAATGAGCAGTTCTTC. Translating it yields CASSLDPDREPPYNEQFF.

The chain couples TRBV2 to TRBJ2-5; D is unclear. The germline gives CDR1 SNHLY, CDR2 FYNNEI. The CDR3 sequence is 13 residues long. Trimming removed 5 bases from V and 7 bases from J, with 14 bases in between. The CDR3 DNA sequence: TGTGCCAGCAGTTTTTATCGGTCGGGGACCCAGTACTTC. Its translation is CASSFYRSGTQYF.

The chain couples TRBV7-6 to TRBJ1-2; D gene ambiguous. The V and J ends lost 2 bases and 2 bases respectively, with 12 bases between them. CDR1 is SGHVS and CDR2 is FNYEAQ in the germline V gene. This CDR3 comprises 15 residues. As DNA, the CDR3 is TGTGCCAGCAGCTTAACAGCCTCGAAAAACTATGGCTACACCTTC. Its translation is CASSLTASKNYGYTF.

This chain joins TRBV5-6 and TRBJ2-3; D perhaps matches TRBD1 (6 bases). This CDR3 comprises 15 residues. Trimming cost V 1 base and J 8 bases, with 17 bases left between them. Germline CDR1 is SGHDT and CDR2 is YYEEEE. Here the CDR3 reads CASSLMMGAGTTQYF. The DNA of the CDR3 is TGTGCCAGCAGCTTGATGATGGGGGCCGGTACTACGCAGTATTTT.

V is TRBV18 and J is TRBJ2-6, with D unresolved. The CDR3 covers 14 residues. V was pared by 5 bases and J by 1 base, with 6 bases between. Germline assignment: CDR1 KGHSH and CDR2 LQKENI. CDR3 loop: CASSSTSGANVLTF. The CDR3 nucleotides are TGTGCCAGCTCAAGTACTTCTGGGGCCAACGTCCTGACTTTC.

This chain uses TRBV7-6 with TRBJ1-6, with 9 bases that match TRBD1. V lost 5 bases and J lost 9; bases outside the gene matches: 8. CDR1 and CDR2 (germline): SGHVS, FNYEAQ. This CDR3 contains 15 residues. The chain's CDR3 is CASSIGTGLFSPLHF. In nucleotides, the CDR3 is TGTGCCAGCAGCATAGGGACAGGGTTATTTTCACCCCTCCACTTT.

The V call is TRBV6-5, the J call TRBJ2-5; TRBD1 aligns across 11 bases. The CDR3 is 16 residues long. V lost 4 bases and J lost 5; bases outside the gene matches: 9. CDR1 and CDR2 (germline): MNHEY, SVGAGI. The CDR3 spells CASSFGTGGSGETQYF. The CDR3 region has the DNA TGTGCCAGCAGTTTTGGGACAGGGGGAAGCGGGGAGACCCAGTACTTC.

The rearrangement joins TRBV4-2 to TRBJ1-2; 7 bases map to TRBD1. This CDR3 is built from 17 residues. V gave up 3 bases and J gave up 8 bases; unmatched junction bases: 18. Germline values: CDR1 LGHNA, CDR2 YNFKEQ. Here the CDR3 reads CASSQPAATMWDSGYTF. CDR3 sequence (DNA): TGTGCCAGCAGCCAGCCTGCAGCCACCATGTGGGACAGCGGCTACACCTTC.

The rearrangement joins TRBV18 to TRBJ1-2, with 8 positions matching TRBD1. The CDR3 is 17 amino acids. V shed 3 bases, J shed 7 bases, and the junction held 16 bases outside the gene matches. Germline V gene data show CDR1 as KGHSH and CDR2 as LQKENI. This CDR3 is CASSPSGGQALSGGYTF. CDR3 DNA sequence: TGTGCCAGCTCACCTTCTGGGGGACAGGCCCTTTCGGGTGGCTACACCTTC.

V and J are TRBV5-4 and TRBJ2-7; no clear D gene. V lost 0 bases, J lost 0 bases, and 13 bases lay in between. The CDR3 totals 16 residues. CDR1 is SGHNT and CDR2 is YYREEE in the germline V gene (reference sequence). This CDR3 is CASSLGWAESSYEQYF. In DNA, the CDR3 is TGTGCCAGCAGCTTGGGATGGGCCGAAAGCTCCTACGAGCAGTACTTC. The variable domain in full, with the rest retrieved from reference TRBV5-4 and TRBJ2-7, is ETGVTQSPTHLIKTRGQQVTLRCSSQSGHNTVSWYQQALGQGPQFIFQYYREEENGRGNFPPRFSGLQFPNYSSELNVNALELDDSALYLCASSLGWAESSYEQYFGPGTRLTVT.

The V gene is TRBV5-1, the J gene TRBJ2-5; possibly TRBD1 for D (6 bases). V lost 4 bases and J lost 2, with 18 bases in between. Germline CDR1 is SGHRS and CDR2 is YFSETQ. This CDR3 spans 16 amino acids. The CDR3 bases are TGCGCCAGCAGCCGAGTGGGGGCGAGGGGGCAAGAGACCCAGTACTTC. This translates into CASSRVGARGQETQYF.

The chain uses TRBV5-4 and TRBJ1-2; D remains unclear. Germline values: CDR1 SGHNT, CDR2 YYREEE (reference sequence). The ends were cut back, 2 bases at V and 4 bases at J, with 6 bases in the middle. The CDR3 is 12 residues long. The CDR3 coding sequence is TGTGCCAGCAGCTTCAACAGCTATGGCTACACCTTC. It codes for CASSFNSYGYTF. Filled out from reference TRBV5-4 and TRBJ1-2, the complete variable domain reads ETGVTQSPTHLIKTRGQQVTLRCSSQSGHNTVSWYQQALGQGPQFIFQYYREEENGRGNFPPRFSGLQFPNYSSELNVNALELDDSALYLCASSFNSYGYTFGSGTRLTVV.

The rearrangement joins TRBV7-9 to TRBJ2-7; 8 positions match TRBD2. This CDR3 is 14 amino acids long. V lost 0 bases and J lost 6; bases outside the gene matches: 4. Looked up from germline, CDR1 is SEHNR and CDR2 is FQNEAQ (reference sequence). CDR3 region: CASSLAGLDGEQYF. CDR3 bases: TGTGCCAGCAGCTTAGCGGGACTAGATGGCGAGCAGTACTTC.

V usage is TRBV6-4 and J usage is TRBJ1-1; maybe TRBD1 (5 bases). This CDR3 spans 13 amino acids. The ends were cut back, 3 bases at V and 1 base at J, with 6 bases in the middle. Germline CDR1 and CDR2: MRHNA and SNTAGT. The CDR3 sequence: CASSERGNTEAFF. For the CDR3, the DNA is TGTGCCAGCAGTGAAAGGGGGAACACTGAAGCTTTCTTT.

The rearrangement uses TRBV23-1 and TRBJ2-3; the match to TRBD1 covers 7 bases. TRBV23-1 is assigned to the ORF class and has an uncertain function. The V gene end was trimmed by 5 bases and the J gene end by 2 bases; junction bases not matched to a gene: 7. The CDR3 runs to 15 residues. The CDR3 spells CASSCTGTATDTQYF. The CDR3 DNA sequence: TGCGCCAGCAGTTGTACCGGGACAGCCACAGATACGCAGTATTTT.

This chain uses TRBV4-1 with TRBJ1-2, with TRBD1 matching over 9 bases. The germline V gene encodes CDR1 MGHRA and CDR2 YSYEKL. The junction had 12 bases not matched to a gene; V was cut back by 2 bases and J by 5 bases. There are 17 residues in the CDR3. The CDR3 loop reads CASSQSRRWGTGYGYTF. The CDR3 nucleotides are TGCGCCAGCAGCCAATCAAGGCGGTGGGGGACAGGGTATGGCTACACCTTC.

The rearrangement links TRBV5-8 to TRBJ2-3; 13 bases align to TRBD2. V dropped 3 bases and J dropped 3; count of bases not matched to a gene: 7. The CDR3 totals 17 residues. Germline CDR1 and CDR2: SGHTS and YDEGEE. The CDR3, as DNA: TGTGCCAGCAGCTCCGGACTAGCGGGAGAAGGTACAGATACGCAGTATTTT. Translation gives CASSSGLAGEGTDTQYF.

The rearrangement joins TRBV11-2 to TRBJ2-1, with 9 positions matching TRBD2. V lost 5 bases to trimming and J lost 11 bases; unmatched junction nucleotides: 19. The CDR3 runs 17 residues. Germline V CDR1 and CDR2: SGHAT, FQNNGV. The CDR3 spells CASSPRTSGLFGGKQFF. In nucleotides, the CDR3 is TGTGCCAGCAGCCCCCGAACTAGCGGGCTGTTTGGTGGTAAGCAGTTCTTC.

The chain links TRBV5-4 to TRBJ2-7; no definite D call. The germline CDR1 and CDR2 sequences are SGHNT and YYREEE (reference sequence). The length of the CDR3 is 12 residues. The V end lost 4 bases, the J end lost 0 bases, and 5 bases lay between the germline ends. CDR3 coding DNA: TGTGCCAGCAGCCAGGACTCCTACGAGCAGTACTTC. Translated, it gives CASSQDSYEQYF.

The rearrangement links TRBV27 to TRBJ1-1, with D possibly being TRBD1 (6 bases). This CDR3 spans 17 amino acids. CDR1 and CDR2 (germline): MNHEY, SMNVEV (reference sequence). The V and J ends lost 2 bases and 5 bases respectively, with 21 bases between them. The CDR3 bases are TGTGCCAGCAGTTTACTGCCCTCGACAGGTGTTTCGACTGAAGCTTTCTTT. Amino acids: CASSLLPSTGVSTEAFF.